The subject of this entry is one T cell receptor beta chain. The data were obtained in a study of blood T cell repertoires in COVID-19. The germline gives CDR1 MNHEY, CDR2 SVGEGT. V lost 5 bases and J 0 bases, leaving 13 bases between the germline ends. This CDR3 comprises 16 residues. In the authors' workflow: For nucleated cells, counts were estimated from reference gene primer amplification. Assay: immunoSEQ multiplex PCR; the TCRdb copy retains only in-frame clones and omits some. The V and J calls and the clone size are those of that table, but D and trimming were determined from the DNA. The top ten clones hold less than 9.5% of a sample with some 66,000 clones, approximately 90% of them seen once.

V gene TRBV6-2 or TRBV6-3 combines with J gene TRBJ2-2, with a weak D call TRBD1 (6 bases). What was sequenced was peripheral blood. The TCR originated in a human donor in a cohort sampled during active COVID-19. The CDR3 nucleotides are TGTGCCAGCAGTGGGACACAAAACGCGAACACCGGGGAGCTGTTTTTT. Protein: CASSGTQNANTGELFF.